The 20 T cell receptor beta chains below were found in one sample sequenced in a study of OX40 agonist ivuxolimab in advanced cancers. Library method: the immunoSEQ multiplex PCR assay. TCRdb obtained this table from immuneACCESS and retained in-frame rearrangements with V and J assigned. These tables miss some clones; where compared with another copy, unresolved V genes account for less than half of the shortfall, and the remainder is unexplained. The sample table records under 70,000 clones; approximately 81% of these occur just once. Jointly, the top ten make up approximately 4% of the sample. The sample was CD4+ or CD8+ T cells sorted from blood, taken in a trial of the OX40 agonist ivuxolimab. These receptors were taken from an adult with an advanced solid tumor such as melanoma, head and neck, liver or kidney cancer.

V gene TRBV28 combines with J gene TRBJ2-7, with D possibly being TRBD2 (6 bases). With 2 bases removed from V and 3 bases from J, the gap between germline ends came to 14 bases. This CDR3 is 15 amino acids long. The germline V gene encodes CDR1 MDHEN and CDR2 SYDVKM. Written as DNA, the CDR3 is TGTGCCAGCAGTTTACCGGGACTCACCCTCTACGAGCAGTACTTC. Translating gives CASSLPGLTLYEQYF.

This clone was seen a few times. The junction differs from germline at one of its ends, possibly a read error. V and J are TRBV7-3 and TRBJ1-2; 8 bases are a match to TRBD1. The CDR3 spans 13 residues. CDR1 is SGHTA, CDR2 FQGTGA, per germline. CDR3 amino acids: CASSLTGQGGYTF. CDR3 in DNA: TGTGCCAGCAGCCTAACCGGACAGGGAGGCTACACCTTC.

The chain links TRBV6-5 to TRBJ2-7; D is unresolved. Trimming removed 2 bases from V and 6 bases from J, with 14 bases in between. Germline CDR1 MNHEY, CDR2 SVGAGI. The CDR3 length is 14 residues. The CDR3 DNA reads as TGTGCCAGCAGTTACGGCTTGCTTTCTGGCGAGCAGTACTTC. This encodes CASSYGLLSGEQYF.

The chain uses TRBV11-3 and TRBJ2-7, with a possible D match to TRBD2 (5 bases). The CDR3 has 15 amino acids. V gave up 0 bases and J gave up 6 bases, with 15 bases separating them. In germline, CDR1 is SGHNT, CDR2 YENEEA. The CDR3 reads CASSLEPLGISEQYF. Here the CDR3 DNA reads TGTGCCAGCAGCTTAGAGCCGCTCGGGATTAGCGAGCAGTACTTC.

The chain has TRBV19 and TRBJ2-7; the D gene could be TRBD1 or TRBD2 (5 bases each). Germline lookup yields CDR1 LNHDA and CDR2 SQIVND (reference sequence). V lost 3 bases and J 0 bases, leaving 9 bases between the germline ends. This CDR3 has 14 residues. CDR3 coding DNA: TGTGCCAGTAGTATGGGACGGACCTCCTACGAGCAGTACTTC. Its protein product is CASSMGRTSYEQYF.

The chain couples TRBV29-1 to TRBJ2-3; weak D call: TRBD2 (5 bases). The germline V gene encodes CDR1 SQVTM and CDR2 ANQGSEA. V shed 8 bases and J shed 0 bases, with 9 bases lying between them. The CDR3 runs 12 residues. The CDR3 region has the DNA TGCAGCCTGAGGGTTAGCACAGATACGCAGTATTTT. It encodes CSLRVSTDTQYF.

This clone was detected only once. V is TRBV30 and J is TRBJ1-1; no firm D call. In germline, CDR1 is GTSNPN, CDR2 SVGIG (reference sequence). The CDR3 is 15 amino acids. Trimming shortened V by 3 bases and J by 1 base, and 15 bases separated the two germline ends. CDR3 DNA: TGTGCCTGGAGATCGACGTTGAAAGGGAACACTGAAGCTTTCTTT. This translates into CAWRSTLKGNTEAFF. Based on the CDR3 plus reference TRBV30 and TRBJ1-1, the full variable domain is SQTIHQWPATLVQPVGSPLSLECTVEGTSNPNLYWYRQAAGRGLQLLFYSVGIGQISSEVPQNLSASRPQDRQFILSSKKLLLSDSGFYLCAWRSTLKGNTEAFFGQGTRLTVV.

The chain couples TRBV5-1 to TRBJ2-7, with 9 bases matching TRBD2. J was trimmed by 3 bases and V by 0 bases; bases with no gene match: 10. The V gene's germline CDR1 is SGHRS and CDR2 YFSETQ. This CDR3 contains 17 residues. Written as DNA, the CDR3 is TGCGCCAGCAGCTTGGCCTACAGGCCAGCGGGAGGCTACGAGCAGTACTTC. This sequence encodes CASSLAYRPAGGYEQYF.

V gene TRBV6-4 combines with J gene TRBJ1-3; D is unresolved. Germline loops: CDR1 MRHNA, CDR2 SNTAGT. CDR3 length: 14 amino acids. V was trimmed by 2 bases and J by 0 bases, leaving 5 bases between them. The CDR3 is CASSDGFSGNTIYF. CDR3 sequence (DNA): TGTGCCAGCAGTGACGGCTTCTCTGGAAACACCATATATTTT.

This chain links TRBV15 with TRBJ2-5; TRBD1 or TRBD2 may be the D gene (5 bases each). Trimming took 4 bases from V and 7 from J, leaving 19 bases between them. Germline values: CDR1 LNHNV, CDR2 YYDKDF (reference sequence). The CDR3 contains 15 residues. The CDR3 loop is CATSIKPGPGGTQYF. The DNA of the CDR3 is TGTGCCACCAGCATCAAACCGGGACCCGGCGGGACCCAGTACTTC.

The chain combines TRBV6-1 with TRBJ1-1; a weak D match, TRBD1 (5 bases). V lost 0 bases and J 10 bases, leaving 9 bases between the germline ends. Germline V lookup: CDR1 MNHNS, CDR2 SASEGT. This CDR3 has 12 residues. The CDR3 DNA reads TGTGCCAGCAGTGAAGCAAAGGGGAGAGCTTTCTTT. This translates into CASSEAKGRAFF.

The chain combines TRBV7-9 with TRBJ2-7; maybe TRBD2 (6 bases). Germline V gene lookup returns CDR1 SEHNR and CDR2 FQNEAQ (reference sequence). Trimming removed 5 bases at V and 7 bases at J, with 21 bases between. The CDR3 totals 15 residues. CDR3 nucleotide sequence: TGTGCCAGCAGCCCCACCACCAGCGTCGCGGGGGAGCAGTACTTC. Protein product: CASSPTTSVAGEQYF.

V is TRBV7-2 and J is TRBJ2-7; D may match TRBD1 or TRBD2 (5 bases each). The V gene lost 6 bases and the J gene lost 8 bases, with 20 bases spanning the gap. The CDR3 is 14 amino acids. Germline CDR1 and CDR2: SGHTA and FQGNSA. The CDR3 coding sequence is TGTGCCAGCAGACCCAGAGGGGACCTACTCAAGCAGTACTTC. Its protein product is CASRPRGDLLKQYF.

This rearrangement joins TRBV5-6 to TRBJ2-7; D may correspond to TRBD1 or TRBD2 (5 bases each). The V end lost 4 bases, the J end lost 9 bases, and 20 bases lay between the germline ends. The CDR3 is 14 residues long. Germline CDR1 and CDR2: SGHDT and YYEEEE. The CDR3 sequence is CASSIGTRGWGQYF. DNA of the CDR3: TGTGCCAGCAGCATAGGGACCCGCGGGTGGGGGCAGTACTTC.

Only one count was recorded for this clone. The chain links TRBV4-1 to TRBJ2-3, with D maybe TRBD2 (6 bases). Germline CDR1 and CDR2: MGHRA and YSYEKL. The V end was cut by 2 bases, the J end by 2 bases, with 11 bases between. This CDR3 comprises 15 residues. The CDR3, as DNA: TGCGCCAGCAGCCAACAAGTAGCGGACACAGATACGCAGTATTTT. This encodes CASSQQVADTDTQYF.

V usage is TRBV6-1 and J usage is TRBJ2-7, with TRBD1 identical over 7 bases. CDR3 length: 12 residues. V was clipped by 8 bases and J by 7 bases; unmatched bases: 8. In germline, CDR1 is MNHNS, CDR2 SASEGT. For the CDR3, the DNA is TGTGCCAGCGGGACAGCGGCCGGGGAGCAGTACTTC. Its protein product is CASGTAAGEQYF.

The CDR3 loop reads CASSQTPYNEQFF. CDR3 nucleotide sequence: TGTGCCAGCAGCCAGACCCCGTACAATGAGCAGTTCTTC. The chain employs TRBV5-4 and TRBJ2-1, with D uncertain. The CDR3 extends over 13 amino acids. V lost 4 bases and J lost 4, with 9 bases in between. The germline gives CDR1 SGHNT, CDR2 YYREEE (reference sequence).

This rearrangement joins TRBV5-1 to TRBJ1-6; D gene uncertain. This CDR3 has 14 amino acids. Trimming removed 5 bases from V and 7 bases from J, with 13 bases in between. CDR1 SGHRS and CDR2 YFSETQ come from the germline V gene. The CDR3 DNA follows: TGCGCCAGCAGGGTGGGAGATCTCAATTCACCCCTCCACTTT. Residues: CASRVGDLNSPLHF.

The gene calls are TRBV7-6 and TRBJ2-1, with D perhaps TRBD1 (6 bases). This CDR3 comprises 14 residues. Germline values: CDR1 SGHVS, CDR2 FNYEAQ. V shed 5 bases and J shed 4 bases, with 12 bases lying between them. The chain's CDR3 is CASSPGTKYNEQFF. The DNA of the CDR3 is TGTGCCAGCAGCCCCGGGACAAAATACAATGAGCAGTTCTTC. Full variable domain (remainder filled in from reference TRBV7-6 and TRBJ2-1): GAGVSQSPRYKVTKRGQDVALRCDPISGHVSLYWYRQALGQGPEFLTYFNYEAQQDKSGLPNDRFSAERPEGSISTLTIQRTEQRDSAMYRCASSPGTKYNEQFFGPGTRLTVL.

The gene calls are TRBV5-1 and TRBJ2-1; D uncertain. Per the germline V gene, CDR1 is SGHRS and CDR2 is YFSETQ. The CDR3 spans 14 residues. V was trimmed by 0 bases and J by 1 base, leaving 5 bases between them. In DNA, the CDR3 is TGCGCCAGCAGCTTGGACCGATCCTACAATGAGCAGTTCTTC. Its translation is CASSLDRSYNEQFF.